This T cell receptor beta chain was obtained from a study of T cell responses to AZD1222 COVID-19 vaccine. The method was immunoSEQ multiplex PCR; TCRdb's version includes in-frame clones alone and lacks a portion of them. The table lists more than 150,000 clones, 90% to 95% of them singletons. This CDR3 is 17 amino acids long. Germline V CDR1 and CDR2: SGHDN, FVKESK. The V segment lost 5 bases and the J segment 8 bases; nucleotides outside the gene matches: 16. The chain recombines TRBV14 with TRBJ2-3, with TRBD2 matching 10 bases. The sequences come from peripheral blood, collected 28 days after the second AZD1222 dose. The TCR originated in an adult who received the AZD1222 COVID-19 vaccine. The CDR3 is CASSYIGLAAQGSTQYF. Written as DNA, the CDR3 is TGTGCCAGCAGCTATATCGGACTAGCGGCGCAGGGGAGTACGCAGTATTTT.